The 18 T cell receptor beta chains given below trace back to one sample, sequenced in a study of control samples from healthy donors and cancer patients. The assay was immunoSEQ multiplex PCR, and TCRdb's table has in-frame clones only and misses some. The repertoire includes some 130,000 clones, about 88% of them detected once, and roughly 8.7% sits in the top ten. The sequenced sample was blood. The receptor source for this set is a woman aged 25 to 39 in good health.

The chain carries TRBV30 and TRBJ2-7; 8 bases map to TRBD1. The junction had 5 bases not matched to a gene; V was cut back by 5 bases and J by 5 bases. Germline loops: CDR1 GTSNPN, CDR2 SVGIG (reference sequence). The CDR3 consists of 12 residues. This CDR3 is CAWGQGADEQYF. The DNA for the CDR3 is TGTGCCTGGGGGCAGGGGGCGGACGAGCAGTACTTC.

In its sample, this clone was seen once. This chain connects TRBV5-4 to TRBJ1-1, with a weak D call TRBD1 (5 bases). V gave up 3 bases and J gave up 0 bases, with 18 bases separating them. Germline-derived CDR1 and CDR2 are SGHNT and YYREEE (reference sequence). CDR3 length: 17 amino acids. In DNA, the CDR3 is TGTGCCAGCAGCTGGGGAGGGGCAGGAAAAATGAACACTGAAGCTTTCTTT. Its translation is CASSWGGAGKMNTEAFF.

V is TRBV19 and J is TRBJ1-1, with D perhaps TRBD1 (5 bases). The CDR3 sequence is 13 residues long. V dropped 5 bases and J dropped 6 bases, with 13 bases sitting between them. In germline, CDR1 is LNHDA, CDR2 SQIVND (reference sequence). The CDR3 bases are TGTGCCAGTAGTCTACGGGACGGCTCTGAAGCTTTCTTT. Translation: CASSLRDGSEAFF.

This sequence joins TRBV6-2 or TRBV6-3 and TRBJ1-3; D unclear. This CDR3 contains 17 residues. V lost 2 bases, J lost 0 bases, and 14 bases lay in between. Germline V CDR1 and CDR2: MNHEY, SVGEGT. CDR3 DNA sequence: TGTGCCAGCAGTTACGAGGCAGGCCCGAGCTCTGGAAACACCATATATTTT. It translates to CASSYEAGPSSGNTIYF.

This clone was recorded only once. The chain links TRBV7-9 to TRBJ1-6; a weak D match, TRBD1 (5 bases). The V gene lost 5 bases and the J gene lost 6 bases, with 20 bases spanning the gap. Germline V gene lookup returns CDR1 SEHNR and CDR2 FQNEAQ (reference sequence). This CDR3 spans 17 amino acids. This chain's CDR3 is CASSVSWDSHANSPLHF. The CDR3 nucleotides are TGTGCCAGCAGCGTCTCCTGGGACTCCCATGCTAATTCACCCCTCCACTTT.

The J gene is TRBJ2-1, the V gene TRBV24-1; D not resolved. The CDR3 runs to 14 residues. In germline, CDR1 is KGHDR, CDR2 SFDVKD. V shed 4 bases and J shed 2 bases, with 8 bases lying between them. DNA of the CDR3: TGTGCCACCAGTGACCCGGGTGCCTACAATGAGCAGTTCTTC. Translated, it gives CATSDPGAYNEQFF.

The chain recombines TRBV11-2 with TRBJ2-7, with D perhaps being TRBD1 or TRBD2 (7 bases each). Trimming stripped 1 base from V and 3 bases from J, with 10 bases between. CDR3 length: 14 residues. Germline V lookup: CDR1 SGHAT, CDR2 FQNNGV. The CDR3 loop is CASSLVRGGYEQYF. CDR3 nucleotide sequence: TGTGCCAGCAGCTTAGTCAGGGGGGGCTACGAGCAGTACTTC.

The J gene is TRBJ1-4, the V gene TRBV19; D not resolved. Trimming cost V 4 bases and J 0 bases, with 12 bases left between them. CDR1 is LNHDA, CDR2 SQIVND, per germline (reference sequence). This CDR3 has 16 residues. DNA of the CDR3: TGTGCCAGTAGTAATTTAGGAGGGACAACTAATGAAAAACTGTTTTTT. Translated: CASSNLGGTTNEKLFF.

The chain is built from TRBV5-1 and TRBJ2-2; TRBD2 matches 10 bases. Trimming cost V 0 bases and J 8 bases; bases outside gene matches: 10. Germline CDR1 SGHRS, CDR2 YFSETQ. The CDR3 covers 17 residues. CDR3 coding DNA: TGCGCCAGCAGCTTGGCCTCGCCTAGCGGGAGAAGTGGGGAGCTGTTTTTT. As protein: CASSLASPSGRSGELFF. The whole variable domain, filled in from reference TRBV5-1 and TRBJ2-2, reads KAGVTQTPRYLIKTRGQQVTLSCSPISGHRSVSWYQQTPGQGLQFLFEYFSETQRNKGNFPGRFSGRQFSNSRSEMNVSTLELGDSALYLCASSLASPSGRSGELFFGEGSRLTVL.

The V gene is TRBV24-1, the J gene TRBJ2-7, with TRBD2 as a possible D gene (5 bases). Trimming took 10 bases from V and 2 from J, leaving 14 bases between them. The CDR3 runs 13 residues. The V gene's germline CDR1 is KGHDR and CDR2 SFDVKD. The CDR3 bases are TGTGCCACGGAGGCCACAACTACCTACGAGCAGTACTTC. As protein: CATEATTTYEQYF.

This clone is a singleton in its sample. The J gene is TRBJ2-5, the V gene TRBV12-3 or TRBV12-4; no clear D. This CDR3 comprises 11 residues. Between the trimmed V and J ends, which lost 4 bases and 4 bases, there was a span of 4 bases. CDR3 bases: TGTGCCAGCAGTTGGCCAGAGACCCAGTACTTC. Translation gives CASSWPETQYF.

The V and J genes are TRBV2 and TRBJ2-7; D is possibly TRBD1 or TRBD2 (5 bases each). Germline CDR1 SNHLY, CDR2 FYNNEI. The CDR3 is made up of 13 amino acids. V shed 7 bases and J shed 5 bases, with 15 bases lying between them. The CDR3 region is CASNAGRVHEQYF. The DNA of the CDR3 is TGTGCCAGCAACGCGGGCAGGGTCCACGAGCAGTACTTC.

This clone was picked up a small number of times. The gene calls are TRBV5-1 and TRBJ2-3, with D perhaps matching TRBD2 (6 bases). The ends were cut back, 1 base at V and 3 bases at J, with 15 bases in the middle. The germline V gene has CDR1 SGHRS and CDR2 YFSETQ. There are 16 residues in the CDR3. The CDR3 is CASSLNLGLSTDTQYF. DNA of the CDR3: TGCGCCAGCAGCTTGAATCTGGGACTCTCGACAGATACGCAGTATTTT.

This sequence joins TRBV4-1 and TRBJ2-4; 11 nucleotides agree with TRBD1. This CDR3 is 20 amino acids long. J gave up 0 bases and V 1 base, and 11 bases lay outside the gene matches. Per germline, CDR1 MGHRA and CDR2 YSYEKL. DNA for the CDR3: TGCGCCAGCAGCCAAGTCGGGACAGGGGGTGATGGTGGAGCCAAAAACATTCAGTACTTC. Its translation: CASSQVGTGGDGGAKNIQYF.

The chain links TRBV6-5 to TRBJ1-1; D unresolved. The germline gives CDR1 MNHEY, CDR2 SVGAGI. The CDR3 extends over 13 amino acids. V lost 2 bases, J lost 2 bases, and 6 bases lay in between. DNA for the CDR3: TGTGCCAGCAGTTACCCTGCTAACACTGAAGCTTTCTTT. It yields the protein CASSYPANTEAFF.

The chain couples TRBV7-8 to TRBJ2-2; 10 nucleotides align to TRBD1. Trimming at V came to 3 bases and at J to 6 bases, leaving 7 bases not matched to a gene. The CDR3 totals 16 residues. Germline V gene data show CDR1 as SGHVS and CDR2 as FQNEAQ. CDR3 residues: CASSFRQGAGPGELFF. CDR3 nucleotide sequence: TGTGCCAGCAGCTTCCGACAGGGGGCGGGACCCGGGGAGCTGTTTTTT.

The chain has TRBV3-1 (or the pseudogene TRBV3-2) and TRBJ2-7; D not resolved. Trimming cost V 6 bases and J 1 base, with 7 bases left between them. CDR1 and CDR2 from the germline V gene are LGHDT and YNNKEL (reference sequence). The CDR3 totals 12 residues. The DNA for the CDR3 is TGTGCCAGCAGTCTAGAATCCTACGAGCAGTACTTC. It specifies CASSLESYEQYF.

This clone was recorded once. The V call is TRBV29-1, the J call TRBJ1-6; D is unresolved. This CDR3 is built from 15 residues. The V gene lost 6 bases and the J gene lost 0 bases, with 12 bases spanning the gap. Germline CDR1 and CDR2: SQVTM and ANQGSEA. Written as DNA, the CDR3 is TGCAGCGTCCGGACGGAGGGCTCCTATAATTCACCCCTCCACTTT. This encodes CSVRTEGSYNSPLHF.